These 27 T cell receptor beta chains share one sample of origin, sequenced in a study of long-term antiretroviral therapy in people with HIV. Version v3.0 of the immunoSEQ assay ran at survey level. Sequencing was performed with immunoSEQ multiplex PCR; in TCRdb, only in-frame clones are kept and a portion is missing. The table has some 11,000 clones, 79% seen once. The sequences come from unsorted PBMCs, collected 0.8 years before starting antiretroviral therapy. The receptors derive from a woman in her thirties or forties with HIV.

The sample holds a few counts of this clone. The J gene is TRBJ1-5, the V gene TRBV4-1; unclear D gene. Germline loops: CDR1 MGHRA, CDR2 YSYEKL. V lost 1 base and J lost 8, with 15 bases in between. CDR3 size: 15 residues. The DNA of the CDR3 is TGCGCCAGCAGCCAAGCCTCCCCGGGTTTTGAGCCCCAGCATTTT. It yields the protein CASSQASPGFEPQHF.

This clone was picked up a small number of times. The genes are TRBV7-9 and TRBJ1-2; D is unclear. The CDR3 runs to 14 residues. The ends were cut back, 5 bases at V and 3 bases at J, with 13 bases in the middle. The V gene's germline CDR1 is SEHNR and CDR2 FQNEAQ (reference sequence). DNA for the CDR3: TGTGCCAGCAGCCCTCCTTGGCAGGACTATGGCTACACCTTC. Amino acid sequence: CASSPPWQDYGYTF.

The V and J genes are TRBV5-1 and TRBJ2-3; D call uncertain. CDR1 and CDR2 (germline): SGHRS, YFSETQ. Trimming stripped 4 bases from V and 2 bases from J, with 11 bases between. The CDR3 contains 14 residues. The chain's CDR3 is CASSEEQITDTQYF. The CDR3 nucleotides read TGCGCCAGCAGCGAGGAGCAGATCACAGATACGCAGTATTTT.

The genes are TRBV5-1 and TRBJ2-3; D is ambiguous. The CDR3 sequence is 15 residues long. Germline-derived CDR1 and CDR2 are SGHRS and YFSETQ. With 3 bases removed from V and 0 bases from J, the gap between germline ends came to 11 bases. CDR3 sequence reads: CASSSALSSTDTQYF. The CDR3 DNA reads TGCGCCAGCAGCTCAGCCCTCTCTAGCACAGATACGCAGTATTTT.

The chain employs TRBV18 and TRBJ1-1; D not resolved. Trimming stripped 3 bases from V and 2 bases from J, with 16 bases between. Germline lookup yields CDR1 KGHSH and CDR2 LQKENI. The CDR3 is 16 amino acids. This CDR3 is CASSPNSQTGNTEAFF. CDR3 nucleotide sequence: TGTGCCAGCTCACCGAACAGCCAGACCGGCAACACTGAAGCTTTCTTT.

V and J are TRBV4-1 and TRBJ1-1; possible D gene TRBD1, 5 bases. This CDR3 comprises 15 residues. V was pared by 3 bases and J by 6 bases, with 17 bases between. Germline V gene lookup returns CDR1 MGHRA and CDR2 YSYEKL. The CDR3 bases are TGCGCCAGCAGCCAGACGGGACCCACGGGACCTGAAGCTTTCTTT. Protein: CASSQTGPTGPEAFF.

The chain carries TRBV6-5 and TRBJ1-1; no definite D call. From germline, CDR1 is MNHEY and CDR2 SVGAGI. The V end lost 4 bases, the J end lost 11 bases, and 14 bases lay between the germline ends. CDR3 length: 12 amino acids. The CDR3 reads CASSFRGLGAFF. The CDR3 bases are TGTGCCAGCAGTTTTCGGGGATTAGGCGCTTTCTTT.

The chain joins TRBV5-5 to TRBJ2-7, with 11 bases lining up with TRBD2. The J segment lost 4 bases and the V segment lost 4 bases, leaving 7 bases of the junction unmatched. The CDR3 covers 15 residues. Germline V gene sequence: CDR1 SGHKS, CDR2 YYEKEE (reference sequence). The CDR3, as DNA: TGTGCCAGCAGCGCGGGACTAGCGGAATTTTACGAGCAGTACTTC. It translates to CASSAGLAEFYEQYF.

The chain is built from TRBV18 and TRBJ1-2, with unresolved D. Germline V gives CDR1 KGHSH, CDR2 LQKENI. Trimming took 6 bases from V and 2 from J, leaving 10 bases between them. The CDR3 loop spans 13 amino acids. The CDR3 DNA reads as TGTGCCAGCTCTCTAGACGGGAACTATGGCTACACCTTC. Protein sequence: CASSLDGNYGYTF.

This clone was detected a few times. The rearrangement joins TRBV10-3 to TRBJ2-7; no reliable D call. Germline lookup yields CDR1 ENHRY and CDR2 SYGVKD. The CDR3 has 15 amino acids. The germline V and J ends were trimmed by 6 bases and 0 bases, with 15 bases remaining between them. CDR3 DNA: TGTGCCATCAGCATGGGCGGAAAAAGCTCCTACGAGCAGTACTTC. Protein sequence: CAISMGGKSSYEQYF.

The chain joins TRBV5-4 to TRBJ2-2; TRBD2 might be the D (6 bases). With 4 bases removed from V and 6 bases from J, the gap between germline ends came to 10 bases. This CDR3 has 13 residues. Germline V CDR1 and CDR2: SGHNT, YYREEE (reference sequence). CDR3 loop: CASSDASAGELFF. For the CDR3, the DNA is TGTGCCAGCAGCGATGCTAGCGCCGGGGAGCTGTTTTTT.

This clone was recorded once. The chain links TRBV19 to TRBJ2-3, with D uncertain. The V end lost 1 base, the J end lost 4 bases, and 3 bases lay between the germline ends. From germline, CDR1 is LNHDA and CDR2 SQIVND (reference sequence). The CDR3 is made up of 12 amino acids. CDR3 DNA sequence: TGTGCCAGTAGTATAGTTTCAGATACGCAGTATTTT. Protein sequence: CASSIVSDTQYF.

This chain uses TRBV7-9 with TRBJ2-1; D is perhaps TRBD1 or TRBD2 (5 bases each). Trimming shortened V by 6 bases and J by 3 bases, and 12 bases separated the two germline ends. Germline CDR1 SEHNR, CDR2 FQNEAQ (reference sequence). The CDR3 runs 14 residues. CDR3 region: CASRGSGSYNEQFF. The CDR3 DNA reads as TGTGCCAGCAGGGGTTCAGGGAGCTACAATGAGCAGTTCTTC.

V gene TRBV19 combines with J gene TRBJ1-1; no reliable D call. CDR1 and CDR2 (germline): LNHDA, SQIVND (reference sequence). CDR3 size: 16 residues. The V gene lost 7 bases and the J gene lost 2 bases, with 20 bases spanning the gap. CDR3 sequence: CASISLFGVSNTEAFF. The CDR3, as DNA: TGTGCCAGTATCAGTCTCTTCGGAGTATCAAACACTGAAGCTTTCTTT. Full variable domain (outside the CDR3, taken from reference TRBV19 and TRBJ1-1): DGGITQSPKYLFRKEGQNVTLSCEQNLNHDAMYWYRQDPGQGLRLIYYSQIVNDFQKGDIAEGYSVSREKKESFPLTVTSAQKNPTAFYLCASISLFGVSNTEAFFGQGTRLTVV.

This chain joins TRBV15 and TRBJ1-4; tentative D call: TRBD1 (6 bases). CDR1 is LNHNV and CDR2 is YYDKDF in the germline V gene (reference sequence). CDR3 length equals 16 residues. V was clipped by 3 bases and J by 5 bases, with 16 bases between them. DNA for the CDR3: TGTGCCACCAGCAGCCTCAAGGGGGGGCCAAATGAAAAACTGTTTTTT. Its translation is CATSSLKGGPNEKLFF.

The chain couples TRBV7-9 to TRBJ2-7, with a weak D call TRBD1 (6 bases). CDR3 length: 15 amino acids. Germline CDR1 is SEHNR and CDR2 is FQNEAQ (reference sequence). With 5 bases removed from V and 1 base from J, the gap between germline ends came to 15 bases. The CDR3: CASSNISTGSYEQYF. CDR3 in DNA: TGTGCCAGCAGCAACATCTCGACAGGATCCTACGAGCAGTACTTC.

The V gene is TRBV7-9, the J gene TRBJ1-2; D gene uncertain. The CDR3 loop spans 13 amino acids. V was shortened by 4 bases and J by 7 bases, with 13 bases between the two germline ends. Germline V gene lookup returns CDR1 SEHNR and CDR2 FQNEAQ (reference sequence). CDR3 nucleotides: TGTGCCAGCAGCTCGGGGTCGGTCGTTGGCTACACCTTC. As protein: CASSSGSVVGYTF.

The J gene is TRBJ1-2, the V gene TRBV6-6, with 7 bases fitting TRBD1. Germline-derived CDR1 and CDR2 are MNHNY and SVGAGI (reference sequence). The CDR3 contains 13 residues. With V trimmed by 6 bases and J by 3 bases, 4 bases remained unmatched. CDR3: CASRPTGDYGYTF. CDR3 nucleotides: TGTGCCAGCAGACCCACAGGGGACTATGGCTACACCTTC.

The V call is TRBV18, the J call TRBJ2-7; D not resolved. The CDR3 runs to 13 residues. Deletions cut 0 bases from V and 2 bases from J, with 5 bases between. CDR1 KGHSH and CDR2 LQKENI come from the germline V gene. The DNA of the CDR3 is TGTGCCAGCTCACCACCAGGGACCTACGAGCAGTACTTC. Translating gives CASSPPGTYEQYF.

The rearrangement uses TRBV2 and TRBJ2-3; perhaps TRBD2 as D (6 bases). The CDR3 consists of 16 residues. V shed 3 bases and J shed 4 bases, with 17 bases lying between them. Germline CDR1 is SNHLY and CDR2 is FYNNEI. CDR3 coding DNA: TGTGCCAGCAGTGAGGGGAGGTTGGGGATTTCAGATACGCAGTATTTT. Amino acids: CASSEGRLGISDTQYF.

The chain uses TRBV25-1 and TRBJ2-7; perhaps TRBD2 as D (6 bases). The CDR3 contains 14 residues. Trimming cost V 1 base and J 4 bases, with 11 bases left between them. Per the germline V gene, CDR1 is MGHDK and CDR2 is SYGVNS. CDR3 bases: TGTGCCAGCAGTGAATTCTCCCGGGGGTACGAGCAGTACTTC. It is translated as CASSEFSRGYEQYF.

The CDR3 loop is CASSSPYRLVGTEAFF. Here the CDR3 DNA reads TGTGCCAGCAGCTCCCCCTATCGGTTAGTAGGCACTGAAGCTTTCTTT. This sequence joins TRBV28 and TRBJ1-1, with D hard to call. Deletions cut 6 bases from V and 4 bases from J, with 21 bases between. The germline CDR1 and CDR2 sequences are MDHEN and SYDVKM. The CDR3 is made up of 16 amino acids.

The CDR3 sequence is CAWAEAGGRNEQFF. For the CDR3, the DNA is TGTGCCTGGGCCGAGGCGGGAGGGCGCAATGAGCAGTTCTTC. The chain is built from TRBV30 and TRBJ2-1, with 9 bases matching TRBD2. Germline assignment: CDR1 GTSNPN and CDR2 SVGIG (reference sequence). J was trimmed by 6 bases and V by 5 bases; bases with no gene match: 8. The CDR3 is 14 residues long.

The chain links TRBV5-1 to TRBJ1-5; D call uncertain. V lost 3 bases to trimming and J lost 7 bases, with 11 bases between them. Per the germline V gene, CDR1 is SGHRS and CDR2 is YFSETQ. The CDR3 runs to 13 residues. The chain's CDR3 is CASSSYSGQPQHF. As DNA, the CDR3 is TGCGCCAGCAGCTCGTATAGTGGACAGCCCCAGCATTTT.

The CDR3 spells CASSFPGGHPNYGYTF. In DNA, the CDR3 is TGTGCCAGCAGCTTCCCTGGAGGACACCCGAACTATGGCTACACCTTC. The rearrangement links TRBV7-9 to TRBJ1-2, with D perhaps TRBD1 (5 bases). Per the germline V gene, CDR1 is SEHNR and CDR2 is FQNEAQ (reference sequence). This CDR3 spans 16 amino acids. V lost 3 bases and J lost 2, with 16 bases in between.

Regarding this clone: At one end, the junction sequence differs from germline, possibly due to a read error. The chain links TRBV7-7 to TRBJ2-1; 10 positions agree with TRBD2. There are 15 residues in the CDR3. The V gene's germline CDR1 is SSHAT and CDR2 FNYEAQ (reference sequence). CDR3 DNA: TGTGCTAGCAGCTTAGGGACTAGCGTAGGGAATGAGCAGTTCTTC. It codes for CASSLGTSVGNEQFF.

V gene TRBV4-3 combines with J gene TRBJ2-7; D might be TRBD1 (6 bases). Germline loops: CDR1 LGHNA, CDR2 YSLEER. The length of the CDR3 is 13 residues. Deletions cut 4 bases from V and 13 bases from J, with 20 bases between. CDR3 in amino acids: CASSPSRGDNEYF. The DNA for the CDR3 is TGCGCCAGCAGCCCTTCAAGAGGGGACAATGAATACTTC.